This record covers a single TCR beta chain. The assay was immunoSEQ multiplex PCR, and TCRdb's table has in-frame clones only and misses some. Of some 60,000 clones in the sample, approximately 81% were seen once. CDR1 SNHLY and CDR2 FYNNEI come from the germline V gene. The V gene end was trimmed by 6 bases and the J gene end by 3 bases; junction bases not matched to a gene: 7. CDR3 length: 15 residues. This entry belongs to a study of blood T cell repertoires in COVID-19. The TCR sequence derives from a woman older than 75 with active or convalescent COVID-19. V is TRBV2 and J is TRBJ2-3; the match to TRBD2 covers 9 bases. Sequencing used peripheral blood. DNA for the CDR3: TGTGCCAGCAGCGATGGGAGCGGGGGGACAGATACGCAGTATTTT. Amino acid sequence: CASSDGSGGTDTQYF. The whole variable domain, remainder taken from reference TRBV2 and TRBJ2-3, is EPEVTQTPSHQVTQMGQEVILRCVPISNHLYFYWYRQILGQKVEFLVSFYNNEISEKSEIFDDQFSVERPDGSNFTLKIRSTKLEDSAMYFCASSDGSGGTDTQYFGPGTRLTVL.